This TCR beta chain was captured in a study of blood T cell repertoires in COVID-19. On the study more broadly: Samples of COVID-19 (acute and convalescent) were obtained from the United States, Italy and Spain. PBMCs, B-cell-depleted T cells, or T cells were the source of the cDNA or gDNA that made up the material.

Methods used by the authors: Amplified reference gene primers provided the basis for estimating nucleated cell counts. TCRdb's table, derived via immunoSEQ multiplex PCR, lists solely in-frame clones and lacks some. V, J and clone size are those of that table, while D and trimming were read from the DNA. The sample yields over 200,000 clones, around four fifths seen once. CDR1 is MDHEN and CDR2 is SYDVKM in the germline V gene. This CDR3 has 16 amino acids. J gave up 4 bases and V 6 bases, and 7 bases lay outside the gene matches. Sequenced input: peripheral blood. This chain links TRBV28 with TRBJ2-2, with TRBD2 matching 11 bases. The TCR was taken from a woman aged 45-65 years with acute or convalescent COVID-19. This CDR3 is CASSLVAGGLTGELFF. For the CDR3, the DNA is TGTGCCAGCAGCCTCGTAGCGGGAGGGCTCACCGGGGAGCTGTTTTTT.